This TCR beta chain is from a study of T-cell memory formation after mild COVID-19. Study-wide background: In these data, TCR clusters were largely donor specific.

A remark on this clonotype: Antigen unknown.

The study's findings and limits: CD4+ contracting clones were found mainly in CM and EM, and CD8+ ones in EMRA. Some SARS-CoV-2-responding clones were already detected in memory before infection. The authors did not confirm SARS-CoV-2 specificity of second-wave clones peaking day 37.

Germline CDR1 SGHRS, CDR2 YFSETQ. The CDR3 runs to 13 residues. Trimming shortened V by 7 bases and J by 5 bases, and 15 bases separated the two germline ends. Via MiXCR, TCRdb re-called the 5' RACE reads, giving one row per CDR3 protein. This sample has roughly 200,000 distinct CDR3 sequences; 16% occur once, and the top ten carry just over 2%. The clonotype was recovered from an adult woman who had mild COVID-19 (a few samples of this study predate the infection). Cell type and time point are not known. Sequencing was done on a sample of PBMCs or a T cell subset sorted from them (not recorded which). The V gene is TRBV5-1, the J gene TRBJ2-5; TRBD2 is a possible D gene (6 bases). Here the CDR3 DNA reads TGCGCCAGCGGCGGGGACGTTAGGGAGACCCAGTACTTC. Its protein is CASGGDVRETQYF.